A single sample gave rise to the 30 T cell receptor beta chains below, sequenced in a study of blood T cell repertoires in COVID-19. Libraries were prepared by immunoSEQ multiplex PCR; TCRdb keeps only in-frame clonotypes and omits some of them. The sample shows about 300,000 clones, 80% to 95% of them seen only once. Sequencing input: PBMCs or T cells enriched from blood (not recorded which). Every receptor here comes from a woman between 25 and 40 years old who had recovered from COVID-19.

This clone was recorded only once. The chain recombines TRBV6-5 with TRBJ2-1; D is perhaps TRBD2 (6 bases). Germline V gene sequence: CDR1 MNHEY, CDR2 SVGAGI. The CDR3 runs to 15 residues. Trimming shortened V by 4 bases and J by 0 bases, and 10 bases separated the two germline ends. The CDR3 nucleotides read TGTGCCAGCAGTTTAGACGGGAGCTCCTACAATGAGCAGTTCTTC. This encodes CASSLDGSSYNEQFF.

The V gene is TRBV28, the J gene TRBJ2-7; 7 bases are shared with TRBD2. Germline values: CDR1 MDHEN, CDR2 SYDVKM. The junction had 13 bases not matched to a gene; V was cut back by 7 bases and J by 4 bases. There are 15 residues in the CDR3. CDR3 region: CASIPQAGVAYEQYF. In DNA form, the CDR3 reads TGTGCCAGCATCCCCCAGGCGGGAGTAGCGTACGAGCAGTACTTC.

V usage is TRBV2 and J usage is TRBJ2-7; 7 bases are a match to TRBD1. The trim removed 5 bases at V and 3 bases at J, leaving 4 bases unmatched. The CDR3 loop spans 13 amino acids. Germline V gene data show CDR1 as SNHLY and CDR2 as FYNNEI. CDR3 protein: CASSRDRDYEQYF. In nucleotides, the CDR3 is TGTGCCAGCAGTAGGGACAGAGACTACGAGCAGTACTTC.

The chain carries TRBV3-1 (or the pseudogene TRBV3-2) and TRBJ1-2; D is uncertain. V was cut by 6 bases and J by 8 bases, with 22 bases left in between. Germline-derived CDR1 and CDR2 are LGHDT and YNNKEL (reference sequence). The CDR3 consists of 15 residues. CDR3 residues: CASSGGGIGSRGYTF. The CDR3 DNA reads TGTGCCAGCAGTGGTGGTGGTATCGGGTCTCGAGGCTACACCTTC.

This rearrangement joins TRBV5-1 to TRBJ2-7, with TRBD2 matching 11 bases. CDR3 length: 17 residues. Trimming took 4 bases from V and 5 from J; bases not matched to a gene: 14. Germline CDR1 and CDR2: SGHRS and YFSETQ. For the CDR3, the DNA is TGCGCCAGCAGCGCACAATCCACTAGCGGGAGTTTTCACGAGCAGTACTTC. Its protein is CASSAQSTSGSFHEQYF.

This chain links TRBV19 with TRBJ2-5; 9 nucleotides agree with TRBD1. The J segment lost 4 bases and the V segment lost 5 bases, leaving 5 bases of the junction unmatched. This CDR3 comprises 14 residues. Germline CDR1 reads LNHDA; CDR2 reads SQIVND (reference sequence). In DNA, the CDR3 is TGTGCCAGTAGTCCACAGGGGGCATTAGAGACCCAGTACTTC. Its translation: CASSPQGALETQYF.

The chain employs TRBV19 and TRBJ1-1, with a tentative D call TRBD1 (6 bases). CDR3 length: 13 amino acids. CDR1 is LNHDA, CDR2 SQIVND, per germline (reference sequence). V was clipped by 7 bases and J by 1 base, with 10 bases between them. The CDR3 spells CASTLGANTEAFF. The CDR3 DNA reads as TGTGCCAGTACATTGGGGGCGAACACTGAAGCTTTCTTT.

In DNA, the CDR3 is TGTGCCAGCAGCCCTGTGCGGGACAGGGGTGCGCAAACTGAAGCTTTCTTT. Translated, it gives CASSPVRDRGAQTEAFF. The chain carries TRBV4-2 and TRBJ1-1; 10 nucleotides line up with TRBD1. Germline lookup yields CDR1 LGHNA and CDR2 YNFKEQ. The CDR3 length is 17 residues. V dropped 4 bases and J dropped 5; count of bases not matched to a gene: 13.

This clone was recorded a few times. CDR3 in amino acids: CASGSNYEQYF. Here the CDR3 DNA reads TGTGCCAGCGGGAGTAACTACGAGCAGTACTTC. V is TRBV28 and J is TRBJ2-7, with D possibly TRBD2 on 5 matching bases. In germline, CDR1 is MDHEN, CDR2 SYDVKM. The CDR3 extends over 11 amino acids. V gave up 8 bases and J gave up 3 bases, with 8 bases separating them.

The rearrangement uses TRBV20-1 and TRBJ2-3, with D possibly matching TRBD2 (6 bases). Germline CDR1 and CDR2: DFQATT and SNEGSKA (reference sequence). The CDR3 sequence is 14 residues long. The V and J ends lost 3 bases and 2 bases respectively, with 12 bases between them. CDR3: CSASGASDTDTQYF. The CDR3 nucleotides read TGCAGTGCTAGTGGGGCTAGCGACACAGATACGCAGTATTTT.

This sequence joins TRBV19 and TRBJ2-1, with D perhaps TRBD1 (5 bases). Per the germline V gene, CDR1 is LNHDA and CDR2 is SQIVND (reference sequence). The CDR3 loop spans 15 amino acids. Between the trimmed V and J ends, which lost 3 bases and 3 bases, there was a span of 12 bases. The CDR3 nucleotides read TGTGCCAGTAGTATTTTAGACAGTCTCTACAATGAGCAGTTCTTC. Its translation: CASSILDSLYNEQFF.

The V gene is TRBV7-9, the J gene TRBJ2-5; 8 bases map to TRBD2. The CDR3 loop spans 16 amino acids. Losses at the gene ends were 1 base for V and 4 bases for J; bases not matched to a gene: 8. Germline V gene sequence: CDR1 SEHNR, CDR2 FQNEAQ (reference sequence). As DNA, the CDR3 is TGTGCCAGCAGCTTAGGGGGACTAGTCATTAGAGAGACCCAGTACTTC. It encodes CASSLGGLVIRETQYF.

The chain combines TRBV7-2 with TRBJ2-7; D might be TRBD2 (6 bases). CDR1 is SGHTA and CDR2 is FQGNSA in the germline V gene. Trimming cost V 3 bases and J 6 bases, with 18 bases left between them. This CDR3 region has 15 residues. The CDR3: CASSFPLGGVVEQYF. The DNA of the CDR3 is TGTGCCAGCAGCTTCCCCCTCGGGGGAGTAGTCGAGCAGTACTTC.

The table lists this clone with many counts. This chain connects TRBV4-2 to TRBJ1-6; possibly TRBD1 for D (6 bases). V dropped 2 bases and J dropped 9 bases, with 14 bases sitting between them. CDR3 length: 15 amino acids. Germline CDR1 reads LGHNA; CDR2 reads YNFKEQ. CDR3 in amino acids: CASSQRQGTFSPLHF. The CDR3 region has the DNA TGTGCCAGCAGCCAACGGCAGGGGACGTTTTCACCCCTCCACTTT.

The J gene is TRBJ1-1, the V gene TRBV30; D ambiguous. The CDR3 is 12 amino acids. Trimming left V 5 bases short and J 0 bases short, with 7 bases between. CDR1 and CDR2 (germline): GTSNPN, SVGIG (reference sequence). CDR3 loop: CAWAQMNTEAFF. CDR3 DNA: TGTGCCTGGGCCCAGATGAACACTGAAGCTTTCTTT.

The V gene is TRBV10-3, the J gene TRBJ1-1, with a tentative D call TRBD1 (5 bases). V shed 5 bases and J shed 1 base, with 8 bases lying between them. The CDR3 length is 13 residues. Germline V gene lookup returns CDR1 ENHRY and CDR2 SYGVKD. DNA for the CDR3: TGTGCCATCAGTAAAAGGGGGAACACTGAAGCTTTCTTT. Its protein product is CAISKRGNTEAFF.

The V and J genes are TRBV28 and TRBJ1-2; 9 bases agree with TRBD1. This CDR3 spans 13 amino acids. Germline V gives CDR1 MDHEN, CDR2 SYDVKM. V was clipped by 6 bases and J by 4 bases; unmatched bases: 3. The CDR3 DNA reads as TGTGCCAGCAGAACAGGGGGCATCTATGGCTACACCTTC. As protein: CASRTGGIYGYTF.

This clone showed up just once. The V and J genes are TRBV30 and TRBJ2-7, with 8 bases matching TRBD1. Trimming removed 4 bases from V and 4 bases from J; junction bases left unmatched: 6. CDR1 and CDR2 (germline): GTSNPN, SVGIG (reference sequence). The CDR3 runs 13 residues. CDR3 protein: CAWTGQGTYEQYF. CDR3 DNA: TGTGCCTGGACCGGACAGGGAACTTACGAGCAGTACTTC.

The J gene is TRBJ1-6, the V gene TRBV7-9, with unresolved D. Trimming removed 4 bases from V and 7 bases from J, with 14 bases in between. Germline CDR1 reads SEHNR; CDR2 reads FQNEAQ (reference sequence). The CDR3 consists of 15 residues. CDR3 sequence reads: CASSSLRSQNSPLHF. DNA for the CDR3: TGTGCCAGCAGCTCCCTTCGGAGCCAAAATTCACCCCTCCACTTT.

The chain carries TRBV7-6 and TRBJ2-2; 9 bases align to TRBD2. The J segment lost 4 bases and the V segment lost 1 base, leaving 7 bases of the junction unmatched. The CDR3 has 17 residues. CDR1 and CDR2 (germline): SGHVS, FNYEAQ. Written as DNA, the CDR3 is TGTGCCAGCAGCTTAGACAGGGGTAGCGGGAGCACCGGGGAGCTGTTTTTT. As protein: CASSLDRGSGSTGELFF.

The rearrangement uses TRBV3-1 (or the pseudogene TRBV3-2) and TRBJ1-6, with TRBD1 matching over 9 bases. The V gene end was trimmed by 1 base and the J gene end by 7 bases; junction bases not matched to a gene: 5. Germline CDR1 and CDR2: LGHDT and YNNKEL (reference sequence). The CDR3 runs 16 residues. CDR3 residues: CASSQVPGQGNSPLHF. CDR3 DNA sequence: TGTGCCAGCAGCCAAGTACCGGGACAGGGAAATTCACCCCTCCACTTT.

The chain employs TRBV19 and TRBJ2-2; 8 bases align to TRBD2. The germline CDR1 and CDR2 sequences are LNHDA and SQIVND (reference sequence). The CDR3 has 16 amino acids. With V trimmed by 5 bases and J by 1 base, 6 bases remained unmatched. DNA of the CDR3: TGTGCCAGTAGTGAGGTTAGCGGGATGAACACCGGGGAGCTGTTTTTT. This translates into CASSEVSGMNTGELFF.

The genes are TRBV7-3 and TRBJ2-3; possibly TRBD2 for D (6 bases). V gave up 5 bases and J gave up 5 bases, with 14 bases separating them. From germline, CDR1 is SGHTA and CDR2 FQGTGA. There are 14 residues in the CDR3. In nucleotides, the CDR3 is TGTGCCAGCAGCCTCCGGGACTTCAGAGATACGCAGTATTTT. Translating it yields CASSLRDFRDTQYF.

J is TRBJ2-3 and V is TRBV7-3; 9 bases are shared with TRBD2. The germline V gene encodes CDR1 SGHTA and CDR2 FQGTGA. This CDR3 is built from 17 residues. With V trimmed by 1 base and J by 2 bases, 7 bases remained unmatched. CDR3 nucleotides: TGTGCCAGCAGCTTAAGTTTACTAGCGGGTGACACAGATACGCAGTATTTT. Its translation is CASSLSLLAGDTDTQYF.

The gene calls are TRBV19 and TRBJ2-2, with a weak D call TRBD2 (5 bases). With 3 bases removed from V and 10 bases from J, the gap between germline ends came to 15 bases. The CDR3 sequence is 14 residues long. Germline V gene lookup returns CDR1 LNHDA and CDR2 SQIVND (reference sequence). The CDR3 DNA is TGTGCCAGTAGTATCCTAGCCTCACTGCCGGAGCTGTTTTTT. Protein: CASSILASLPELFF.

V and J are TRBV7-9 and TRBJ1-1, with TRBD1 matching over 9 bases. This CDR3 is 14 amino acids long. Unmatched junction bases numbered 7, after V lost 6 bases and J lost 5 bases. Germline V gene sequence: CDR1 SEHNR, CDR2 FQNEAQ (reference sequence). The CDR3 DNA sequence: TGTGCCAGCAGTTTCGACAGGGGGTTTACTGAAGCTTTCTTT. This gives the protein CASSFDRGFTEAFF.

This clone was found once. The chain employs TRBV21-1 and TRBJ1-2. TRBV21-1 represents a pseudogene. The CDR3 runs 14 residues. CDR3 coding DNA: TGTGCCAGCAGCGGCGGAGGGAGGGAAGATGGCTACACCTTC. Translation: CASSGGGREDGYTF.

The chain recombines TRBV7-2 with TRBJ2-7; a weak D match, TRBD1 (6 bases). The CDR3 loop spans 14 amino acids. V dropped 6 bases and J dropped 0 bases, with 12 bases sitting between them. The germline CDR1 and CDR2 sequences are SGHTA and FQGNSA. The DNA of the CDR3 is TGTGCCAGCAGAGCCGGGACACCCTCCTACGAGCAGTACTTC. This encodes CASRAGTPSYEQYF.

The rearrangement uses TRBV27 and TRBJ1-1; TRBD1 agrees at 7 bases. The ends lost 11 bases at V and 10 bases at J; junction bases unmatched: 19. The CDR3 is 14 amino acids. Germline CDR1 MNHEY, CDR2 SMNVEV (reference sequence). The chain's CDR3 is CAAYSGGIPRLAFF. The CDR3 DNA reads as TGTGCCGCATACTCAGGGGGGATCCCCAGATTAGCTTTCTTT.

V gene TRBV3-1 (or the pseudogene TRBV3-2) combines with J gene TRBJ2-3; TRBD2 aligns across 11 bases. The V gene end was trimmed by 0 bases and the J gene end by 1 base; junction bases not matched to a gene: 18. Germline V gives CDR1 LGHDT, CDR2 YNNKEL (reference sequence). The CDR3 is 22 residues long. The chain's CDR3 is CASSQDGRGAGTSGLGTDTQYF. CDR3 nucleotides: TGTGCCAGCAGCCAAGATGGAAGAGGGGCAGGGACTAGCGGACTAGGCACAGATACGCAGTATTTT.